The clone carrying this TCR beta chain has only a few counts. What it binds is not known. The V end lost 3 bases, the J end lost 7 bases, and 12 bases lay between the germline ends. The CDR3 contains 13 residues. Germline-derived CDR1 and CDR2 are MNHEY and SMNVEV (reference sequence). Primers included in the PCR were 60 Vbeta and 13 Jbeta primers. Assay used: immunoSEQ multiplex PCR; TCRdb lists only in-frame clones, some missing. This sample has about 97,000 clones, with around 85% found just once. The data are from a study of cytomegalovirus exposure and HLA in healthy donors. Study-level findings and limits: It was 150 to 200 TCR beta chains that were listed as cytomegalovirus-associated. Available immune exposure information covered CMV serostatus only.

The chain combines TRBV27 with TRBJ2-5, with a possible D match to TRBD1 (5 bases). This clonotype was sampled from a man between 35 and 55 years old in good health and CMV-seropositive. The sequenced sample was PBMCs. This chain's CDR3 is CASSLPGSLTQYF. Here the CDR3 DNA reads TGTGCCAGCAGTTTGCCAGGGTCGTTGACCCAGTACTTC.